Reported below is one T cell receptor (beta chain). TCRdb's copy holds only in-frame clones and misses some; the assay was immunoSEQ multiplex PCR. The sample carries about 61,000 clones, around 89% recorded once. This specimen comes from a study of T cell changes during pregnancy in multiple sclerosis. Trimming left V 2 bases short and J 6 bases short, with 7 bases between. The germline V gene has CDR1 SGHTA and CDR2 FQGNSA. The CDR3 extends over 13 amino acids. The sample was peripheral blood, taken in the first trimester of pregnancy. The V and J genes are TRBV7-2 and TRBJ1-4; the D is unclear. This sequence was found in a female donor in good health, enrolled as a control in a pregnancy study. The CDR3 sequence: CASSLRGYEKLFF. The CDR3 nucleotides read TGTGCCAGCAGCTTACGGGGTTATGAAAAACTGTTTTTT.